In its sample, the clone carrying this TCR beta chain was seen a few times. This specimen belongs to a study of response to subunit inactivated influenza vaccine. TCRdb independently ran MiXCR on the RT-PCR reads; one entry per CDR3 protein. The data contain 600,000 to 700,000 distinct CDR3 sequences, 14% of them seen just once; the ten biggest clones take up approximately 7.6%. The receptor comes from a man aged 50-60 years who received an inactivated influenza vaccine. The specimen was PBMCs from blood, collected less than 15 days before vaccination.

The CDR3 loop reads CSAQQGPISNQPQHF. CDR3 sequence (DNA): TGCAGTGCTCAGCAGGGTCCGATTAGCAATCAGCCCCAGCATTTT. The chain has TRBV20-1 and TRBJ1-5, with D perhaps TRBD1 (5 bases). The germline gives CDR1 DFQATT, CDR2 SNEGSKA (reference sequence). This CDR3 has 15 amino acids. Trimming removed 5 bases from V and 0 bases from J, with 14 bases in between.